This record covers a single T cell receptor (beta chain). No antigen is known for it. This record belongs to a study of CD4 T cells in relation to SARS-CoV-2 and coronaviruses. In the study overall: After less than eleven days of antigen culture, PBMC TCR beta CDR3s were sequenced. The negative reference was HIV-1 Nef peptide pool or peptide-free culture. Study-wide results and caveats: No crossreactivity against non-spike viral proteins was tested here.

Unexposed donor CD4+ T cells date from about 2011-2018, before the COVID-19 pandemic. The cells were cultured for about ten days before CD4+ T cells were isolated. Cells permitting, SARS-CoV-2 S/N and four cold-coronavirus spikes were tested on unexposed-donor CD4+ T cells. Here immunoSEQ multiplex PCR was the method, and the copy in TCRdb shows in-frame clones only, minus some. The sample records roughly 18,000 clones, about 80% being singletons. Germline CDR1 is SGHRS and CDR2 is YFSETQ. The CDR3 totals 16 residues. V lost 4 bases and J lost 0; bases outside the gene matches: 6. The sample taken for sequencing was CD4+ T cells from PBMCs, cultured in vitro. This clonotype was sampled from a human donor in good health. V usage is TRBV5-1 and J usage is TRBJ2-7; 11 bases are a match to TRBD1. The DNA of the CDR3 is TGCGCCAGCAGCCAACTAGGGACAGGGGGCTCCTACGAGCAGTACTTC. Encoded protein: CASSQLGTGGSYEQYF.